These 30 T cell receptor beta chains originate from one sample sequenced in a study of Ad26.COV2.S vaccination and SARS-CoV-2 variants. The repertoire was sequenced with immunoSEQ multiplex PCR; TCRdb's copy has only in-frame clones and lacks some. The sample includes 200,000 to 250,000 clones, 88% of them seen just once. Indicated treatment: roughly 20 received Ad26.COV2.S at low or high dose, single or two shots; about 5 received placebo; per-sample allocation not given. Collection of samples fell on day 63 after the first vaccine or placebo injection. The source was peripheral blood, collected in a trial of Ad26.COV2.S vaccine versus placebo. Every receptor here comes from a person between 18 and 65 years old who received the Ad26.COV2.S COVID-19 vaccine or a placebo.

This sequence joins TRBV27 and TRBJ2-3; D may be TRBD2 (7 bases). This CDR3 has 12 amino acids. Germline CDR1 is MNHEY and CDR2 is SMNVEV (reference sequence). V shed 3 bases and J shed 10 bases, with 11 bases lying between them. In DNA, the CDR3 is TGTGCCAGCAGTTTGGGGGGGCCCGCGCAGTATTTT. It specifies CASSLGGPAQYF.

The V gene is TRBV5-6, the J gene TRBJ2-7; D is ambiguous. The CDR3 has 15 residues. CDR1 is SGHDT and CDR2 is YYEEEE in the germline V gene. V lost 0 bases, J lost 3 bases, and 13 bases lay in between. Written as DNA, the CDR3 is TGTGCCAGCAGCTTGGCTGCATCTACGTTCTACGAGCAGTACTTC. Amino acids: CASSLAASTFYEQYF.

The chain recombines TRBV6-2 or TRBV6-3 with TRBJ2-1; D is unclear. Per germline, CDR1 MNHEY and CDR2 SVGEGT. Trimming pared 5 bases from V and 6 bases from J, leaving 14 bases between. CDR3 length: 14 amino acids. CDR3 sequence: CASSPDRPRNEQFF. CDR3 coding DNA: TGTGCCAGCAGTCCGGACCGCCCTCGCAATGAGCAGTTCTTC.

J is TRBJ1-1 and V is TRBV18; D gene unclear. The CDR3 totals 13 residues. CDR1 KGHSH and CDR2 LQKENI come from the germline V gene. The V gene lost 6 bases and the J gene lost 4 bases, with 12 bases spanning the gap. CDR3: CASSPAKGTEAFF. The CDR3 coding sequence is TGTGCCAGCTCCCCTGCAAAGGGCACTGAAGCTTTCTTT.

V is TRBV7-9 and J is TRBJ2-3; unclear D gene. V dropped 1 base and J dropped 6 bases, with 17 bases sitting between them. Germline V gene lookup returns CDR1 SEHNR and CDR2 FQNEAQ (reference sequence). The length of the CDR3 is 16 residues. The CDR3 DNA reads as TGTGCCAGCAGCTTAGGGGCCACCTGGATGGAGGATACGCAGTATTTT. Translated: CASSLGATWMEDTQYF.

The table lists this clone with a count of one. V gene TRBV10-3 combines with J gene TRBJ2-7; D gene uncertain. The V gene's germline CDR1 is ENHRY and CDR2 SYGVKD. Trimming cost V 8 bases and J 6 bases, with 14 bases left between them. The CDR3 extends over 12 amino acids. In DNA form, the CDR3 reads TGTGCCATCGAGGTGGGCCCTCGCGAGCAGTACTTC. Amino acid sequence: CAIEVGPREQYF.

J is TRBJ2-5 and V is TRBV10-3; TRBD1 aligns across 10 bases. The CDR3 is made up of 13 amino acids. Unmatched junction bases numbered 5, after V lost 3 bases and J lost 10 bases. CDR1 ENHRY and CDR2 SYGVKD come from the germline V gene. The CDR3: CAISEGTGDFQYF. The DNA of the CDR3 is TGTGCCATCAGTGAAGGGACAGGGGATTTCCAGTACTTC.

The CDR3 here is CASGSSDRGIFDTQYF. In nucleotides, the CDR3 is TGTGCTAGTGGTTCCTCGGACAGGGGAATTTTTGATACGCAGTATTTT. The genes are TRBV12-5 and TRBJ2-3, with 9 bases identical to TRBD1. CDR1 is LGHNT, CDR2 FRNRAP, per germline. This CDR3 spans 16 amino acids. The J segment lost 6 bases and the V segment lost 4 bases, leaving 11 bases of the junction unmatched.

CDR3 residues: CASSSQISYNEQFF. CDR3 in DNA: TGTGCCAGCAGTTCACAGATCTCCTACAATGAGCAGTTCTTC. This chain joins TRBV27 and TRBJ2-1; D call uncertain. Germline V CDR1 and CDR2: MNHEY, SMNVEV (reference sequence). This CDR3 contains 14 residues. V dropped 4 bases and J dropped 0 bases, with 7 bases sitting between them.

This rearrangement joins TRBV7-3 to TRBJ2-2, with D possibly TRBD1 on 5 matching bases. The CDR3 totals 17 residues. V gave up 5 bases and J gave up 0 bases, with 16 bases separating them. Germline V lookup: CDR1 SGHTA, CDR2 FQGTGA. The CDR3 DNA sequence: TGTGCCAGCAGCCTTCAGCCAGGACATACGAACACCGGGGAGCTGTTTTTT. Its translation is CASSLQPGHTNTGELFF.

In this sample, this clone turned up once. The chain combines TRBV6-5 with TRBJ2-7, with D perhaps TRBD1 or TRBD2 (5 bases each). The CDR3 has 15 amino acids. The germline V gene has CDR1 MNHEY and CDR2 SVGAGI. Trimming pared 6 bases from V and 2 bases from J, leaving 17 bases between. In DNA, the CDR3 is TGTGCCAGCAGGTCTTCCGGGACGGGTACCTACGAGCAGTACTTC. Translated, it gives CASRSSGTGTYEQYF.

V and J are TRBV10-1 and TRBJ1-1; D unresolved. Germline CDR1 reads WNHNN; CDR2 reads SYGVQD (reference sequence). The ends were cut back, 4 bases at V and 7 bases at J, with 16 bases in the middle. CDR3 length equals 14 residues. CDR3 residues: CASSGAREKVEAFF. CDR3 in DNA: TGCGCCAGCAGTGGAGCCCGAGAGAAGGTTGAAGCTTTCTTT.

The gene calls are TRBV18 and TRBJ2-7; no clear D gene. The CDR3 runs to 14 residues. Trimming left V 3 bases short and J 0 bases short, with 9 bases between. Germline assignment: CDR1 KGHSH and CDR2 LQKENI. Written as DNA, the CDR3 is TGTGCCAGCTCACCTCGGCTGCACTCCTACGAGCAGTACTTC. As protein: CASSPRLHSYEQYF.

The chain uses TRBV7-2 and TRBJ2-2; TRBD2 aligns across 7 bases. The V and J ends lost 2 bases and 2 bases, in that order; junction bases with no gene match: 5. Germline V gene sequence: CDR1 SGHTA, CDR2 FQGNSA. The CDR3 loop spans 16 amino acids. The CDR3 loop is CASSLQAGVNTGELFF. The CDR3 DNA follows: TGTGCCAGCAGCTTACAGGCGGGAGTCAACACCGGGGAGCTGTTTTTT. The full variable domain, with the rest looked up from reference TRBV7-2 and TRBJ2-2, is GAGVSQSPSNKVTEKGKDVELRCDPISGHTALYWYRQSLGQGLEFLIYFQGNSAPDKSGLPSDRFSAERTGGSVSTLTIQRTQQEDSAVYLCASSLQAGVNTGELFFGEGSRLTVL.

The chain is built from TRBV6-2 or TRBV6-3 and TRBJ2-5, with D possibly called TRBD1 or TRBD2 (6 bases each). CDR1 and CDR2 (germline): MNHEY, SVGEGT. This CDR3 region has 15 residues. V lost 6 bases and J lost 1, with 15 bases in between. The CDR3 bases are TGTGCCAGCAGCCATCGAAAGGGGGGCCAAGAGACCCAGTACTTC. It specifies CASSHRKGGQETQYF.

There are a few counts of this clone. The chain recombines TRBV19 with TRBJ2-6, with D tentatively TRBD1 (5 bases). The CDR3 has 18 residues. Germline loops: CDR1 LNHDA, CDR2 SQIVND (reference sequence). Deletions cut 1 base from V and 0 bases from J, with 13 bases between. The DNA of the CDR3 is TGTGCCAGTAGTATAGGGTCAGGGCCCAGCTCTGGGGCCAACGTCCTGACTTTC. Amino acids: CASSIGSGPSSGANVLTF.

This clone was counted many times. The genes are TRBV7-2 and TRBJ2-3, with 11 bases identical to TRBD1. CDR1 is SGHTA and CDR2 is FQGNSA in the germline V gene. The CDR3 totals 15 residues. V was pared by 6 bases and J by 5 bases, with 7 bases of the junction left unmatched. The CDR3 nucleotides read TGTGCCAGCAGTTATGGACAGGGGGCTGGAGATACGCAGTATTTT. It yields the protein CASSYGQGAGDTQYF. The complete variable domain, with remaining parts taken from reference TRBV7-2 and TRBJ2-3, reads GAGVSQSPSNKVTEKGKDVELRCDPISGHTALYWYRQSLGQGLEFLIYFQGNSAPDKSGLPSDRFSAERTGGSVSTLTIQRTQQEDSAVYLCASSYGQGAGDTQYFGPGTRLTVL.

The V call is TRBV7-3, the J call TRBJ2-1; 14 positions agree with TRBD2. The CDR3 sequence is 15 residues long. J lost 10 bases, V lost 5 bases, and 7 bases had no gene match. The germline CDR1 and CDR2 sequences are SGHTA and FQGTGA. DNA for the CDR3: TGTGCCAGCAGCCCCGGGACTAGCGGGAGAGGGGAGCAGTTCTTC. It specifies CASSPGTSGRGEQFF.

This sequence joins TRBV4-2 and TRBJ1-1, with D tentatively TRBD1 (5 bases). Germline V gene lookup returns CDR1 LGHNA and CDR2 YNFKEQ. Trimming cost V 1 base and J 1 base, with 16 bases left between them. The CDR3 runs 17 residues. CDR3 sequence reads: CASSQAAGGGPNTEAFF. For the CDR3, the DNA is TGTGCCAGCAGCCAAGCTGCCGGTGGGGGACCGAACACTGAAGCTTTCTTT.

The chain carries TRBV6-2 or TRBV6-3 and TRBJ2-7; a weak D match, TRBD2 (6 bases). V was clipped by 0 bases and J by 10 bases, with 16 bases between them. Germline lookup yields CDR1 MNHEY and CDR2 SVGEGT. CDR3 length equals 14 residues. CDR3 coding DNA: TGTGCCAGCAGTTACTCCGGCGGAGGGAACAGCCAGTACTTC. Residues: CASSYSGGGNSQYF.

The rearrangement uses TRBV7-9 and TRBJ2-7; D uncertain. Germline values: CDR1 SEHNR, CDR2 FQNEAQ (reference sequence). This CDR3 is built from 10 residues. V lost 5 bases and J lost 6, with 5 bases in between. The CDR3 bases are TGTGCCAGCAGCGGCACCGAGCAGTACTTC. Amino acid sequence: CASSGTEQYF.

V and J are TRBV5-1 and TRBJ2-5, with D unresolved. Germline CDR1 reads SGHRS; CDR2 reads YFSETQ. Deletions cut 1 base from V and 2 bases from J, with 9 bases between. The CDR3 has 14 residues. The CDR3 DNA follows: TGCGCCAGCAGCTTGCTGTCTTTGCAAGAGACCCAGTACTTC. Translating gives CASSLLSLQETQYF.

The rearrangement uses TRBV28 and TRBJ2-7; the match to TRBD2 covers 11 bases. With V trimmed by 6 bases and J by 7 bases, 8 bases remained unmatched. The CDR3 loop spans 14 amino acids. The V gene's germline CDR1 is MDHEN and CDR2 SYDVKM. DNA for the CDR3: TGTGCCAGCAGAACTAGCGGGAGCCCCCGTGAGCAGTACTTC. This translates into CASRTSGSPREQYF.

This clone was detected many times. The chain carries TRBV28 and TRBJ2-2; D tentatively fits TRBD1 or TRBD2 (6 bases each). This CDR3 has 15 amino acids. Germline V CDR1 and CDR2: MDHEN, SYDVKM. V lost 5 bases and J lost 0, with 10 bases in between. CDR3 nucleotides: TGTGCCAGCAGTCGGGGGACATCGAACACCGGGGAGCTGTTTTTT. This translates into CASSRGTSNTGELFF.

Many counts were recorded for this clone. The chain carries TRBV7-2 and TRBJ2-3, with D tentatively TRBD1 (5 bases). The germline V and J ends were trimmed by 2 bases and 2 bases, with 11 bases remaining between them. The CDR3 runs to 15 residues. Germline loops: CDR1 SGHTA, CDR2 FQGNSA. For the CDR3, the DNA is TGTGCCAGCAGCTTATACCCAGGGTACACAGATACGCAGTATTTT. Translation gives CASSLYPGYTDTQYF.

The chain employs TRBV7-9 and TRBJ2-7, with 9 bases identical to TRBD1. V lost 2 bases, J lost 2 bases, and 1 base stayed unmatched. This CDR3 has 14 amino acids. From germline, CDR1 is SEHNR and CDR2 FQNEAQ (reference sequence). The CDR3 loop reads CASSLWDRAYEQYF. Here the CDR3 DNA reads TGTGCCAGCAGCTTATGGGACAGGGCCTACGAGCAGTACTTC.

The rearrangement joins TRBV19 to TRBJ1-5; D possibly corresponds to TRBD1 (6 bases). The ends were cut back, 6 bases at V and 0 bases at J, with 15 bases in the middle. Germline CDR1 LNHDA, CDR2 SQIVND (reference sequence). There are 16 residues in the CDR3. CDR3 sequence: CASSGQKAPSNQPQHF. The CDR3 DNA sequence: TGTGCCAGTAGCGGACAGAAGGCGCCTAGCAATCAGCCCCAGCATTTT.

The table lists this clone with a few counts. The V gene is TRBV7-2, the J gene TRBJ1-1; TRBD1 agrees at 7 bases. The CDR3 has 15 amino acids. Germline V gene lookup returns CDR1 SGHTA and CDR2 FQGNSA. V dropped 6 bases and J dropped 3; count of bases not matched to a gene: 10. The CDR3 region has the DNA TGTGCCAGCAGACGCGACAGGGAAGGGTACACTGAAGCTTTCTTT. Its protein product is CASRRDREGYTEAFF.

J is TRBJ2-7 and V is TRBV7-8, with D perhaps matching TRBD1 or TRBD2 (5 bases each). Per germline, CDR1 SGHVS and CDR2 FQNEAQ. Trimming left V 1 base short and J 3 bases short, with 10 bases between. The CDR3 has 14 residues. CDR3 coding DNA: TGTGCCAGCAGCTTAGGGGGGTCCAACTACGAGCAGTACTTC. Its protein product is CASSLGGSNYEQYF.

The chain has TRBV9 and TRBJ1-5, with no clear D. CDR1 and CDR2 (germline): SGDLS, YYNGEE. V was pared by 3 bases and J by 0 bases, with 7 bases between. This CDR3 is 14 amino acids long. The CDR3 DNA sequence: TGTGCCAGCAGCGGCCCATTTAGCAATCAGCCCCAGCATTTT. It specifies CASSGPFSNQPQHF.